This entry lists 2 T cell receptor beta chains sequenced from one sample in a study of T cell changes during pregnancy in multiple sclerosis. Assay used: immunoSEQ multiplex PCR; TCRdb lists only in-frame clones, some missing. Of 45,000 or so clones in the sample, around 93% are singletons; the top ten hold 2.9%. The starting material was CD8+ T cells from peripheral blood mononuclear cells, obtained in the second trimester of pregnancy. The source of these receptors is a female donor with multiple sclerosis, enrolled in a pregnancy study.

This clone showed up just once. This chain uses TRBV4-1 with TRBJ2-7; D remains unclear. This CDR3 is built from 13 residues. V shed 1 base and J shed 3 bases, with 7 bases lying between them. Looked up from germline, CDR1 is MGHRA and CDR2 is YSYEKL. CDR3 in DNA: TGCGCCAGCAGCCAAGTGGGCAGCTACGAGCAGTACTTC. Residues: CASSQVGSYEQYF.

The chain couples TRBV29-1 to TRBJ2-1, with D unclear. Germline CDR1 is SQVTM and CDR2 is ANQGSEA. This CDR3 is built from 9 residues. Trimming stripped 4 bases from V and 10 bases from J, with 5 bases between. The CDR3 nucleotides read TGCAGCGTTGGGCAGGAGCAGTTCTTC. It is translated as CSVGQEQFF.